The 30 T cell receptor beta chains below all came from one sample that was sequenced in a study of cytomegalovirus exposure and HLA in healthy donors. The PCR employed 60 Vbeta primers together with 13 Jbeta primers. Produced via immunoSEQ multiplex PCR; TCRdb's table is partial and in-frame only. Here the sample spans about 110,000 clones, 80% to 90% being singletons. The sample was PBMCs. The receptor set was obtained from a man in his forties or fifties in good health and CMV-seronegative.

This chain joins TRBV5-1 and TRBJ2-1, with TRBD1 matching 7 bases. Germline values: CDR1 SGHRS, CDR2 YFSETQ. CDR3 length: 14 amino acids. Trimming took 5 bases from V and 5 from J; bases not matched to a gene: 7. The CDR3 loop reads CASSPGGLHNEQFF. CDR3 nucleotides: TGCGCCAGCAGTCCAGGGGGTTTGCACAATGAGCAGTTCTTC.

This sequence joins TRBV6-5 and TRBJ2-2, with D possibly matching TRBD2 (5 bases). This CDR3 spans 15 amino acids. Germline loops: CDR1 MNHEY, CDR2 SVGAGI. Trimming removed 8 bases at V and 3 bases at J, with 16 bases between. The CDR3 nucleotides read TGTGCCAGCCACTCTCCCACGGGGTACACCGGGGAGCTGTTTTTT. This translates into CASHSPTGYTGELFF.

The gene calls are TRBV7-9 and TRBJ1-4; tentatively, D is TRBD1 (6 bases). The CDR3 has 16 amino acids. The germline gives CDR1 SEHNR, CDR2 FQNEAQ (reference sequence). V lost 7 bases, J lost 6 bases, and 21 bases lay in between. CDR3 amino acids: CASTLGGPRAYEKLFF. The CDR3 DNA reads as TGTGCCAGCACCCTTGGGGGCCCTCGCGCGTATGAAAAACTGTTTTTT.

The gene calls are TRBV5-8 and TRBJ1-5, with a weak D call TRBD1 (5 bases). Trimming stripped 7 bases from V and 5 bases from J, with 13 bases between. There are 13 residues in the CDR3. CDR1 is SGHTS, CDR2 YDEGEE, per germline. CDR3 region: CASPGGEHQPQHF. As DNA, the CDR3 is TGTGCCAGCCCCGGAGGGGAACATCAGCCCCAGCATTTT.

About this clone: A much bigger clone sits one base away, suggesting this may be a read error. V and J are TRBV5-1 and TRBJ2-1; 13 bases match TRBD2. The germline CDR1 and CDR2 sequences are SGHRS and YFSETQ. The CDR3 loop spans 15 amino acids. V was pared by 4 bases and J by 5 bases, with 3 bases of the junction left unmatched. The CDR3 here is CASSPGLAGDNEQFF. DNA for the CDR3: TGCGCCAGCAGCCCCGGACTAGCGGGGGACAATGAGCAGTTCTTC.

V usage is TRBV5-1 and J usage is TRBJ2-1, with D maybe TRBD1 (6 bases). The germline V and J ends were trimmed by 4 bases and 4 bases, with 15 bases remaining between them. Germline V gene lookup returns CDR1 SGHRS and CDR2 YFSETQ. The CDR3 totals 15 residues. The DNA for the CDR3 is TGCGCCAGCAGCAGAACCCAAGACAGGTACAATGAGCAGTTCTTC. It codes for CASSRTQDRYNEQFF.

The rearrangement uses TRBV4-3 and TRBJ2-3; 13 bases fit TRBD2. This CDR3 region has 15 residues. Germline V gives CDR1 LGHNA, CDR2 YSLEER. The V segment lost 4 bases and the J segment 4 bases; nucleotides outside the gene matches: 2. In DNA, the CDR3 is TGCGCCAGCAGCCGAGGGACTAGCGGGGCAGATACGCAGTATTTT. Amino acid sequence: CASSRGTSGADTQYF.

This clone was detected a few times. One junction end does not reproduce the germline sequence, and a read error may be involved. Other DNA sequences in the same sample also yield this CDR3. This chain joins TRBV2 and TRBJ2-2; 9 bases line up with TRBD2. The length of the CDR3 is 18 residues. CDR1 is SNHLY and CDR2 is FYNNEI in the germline V gene. CDR3 sequence (DNA): TGTGCCAGCAGTGAAGTCGGCGGGAGGGAGCCGAACACTGGGGAGCTGTTTTTT. Translation: CASSEVGGREPNTGELFF.

The V call is TRBV5-1, the J call TRBJ1-1; D uncertain. V shed 4 bases and J shed 3 bases, with 16 bases lying between them. This CDR3 is built from 15 residues. Germline CDR1 reads SGHRS; CDR2 reads YFSETQ. The CDR3 bases are TGCGCCAGCAGCCCATCATATTCGGCGGACACTGAAGCTTTCTTT. It specifies CASSPSYSADTEAFF.

CDR3 bases: TGTGCCAGCAGCTTAGTGGGACAGGGTCTCAATGAGCAGTTCTTC. This translates into CASSLVGQGLNEQFF. The chain links TRBV7-6 to TRBJ2-1, with 9 bases matching TRBD1. CDR3 length equals 15 residues. The germline V gene encodes CDR1 SGHVS and CDR2 FNYEAQ. With 1 base clipped from V and 6 bases from J, the junction kept 4 bases outside the gene matches.

The rearrangement joins TRBV13 to TRBJ2-3; D may be TRBD2 (6 bases). The ends were cut back, 0 bases at V and 6 bases at J, with 10 bases in the middle. This CDR3 is 14 amino acids long. From germline, CDR1 is PRHDT and CDR2 FYEKMQ (reference sequence). The CDR3 DNA sequence: TGTGCCAGCAGCTTAGGCTCGGCGGGGGATACGCAGTATTTT. It yields the protein CASSLGSAGDTQYF.

CDR3: CASSKRDRGIGYTF. CDR3 nucleotide sequence: TGTGCCAGCAGTAAGCGGGACAGGGGAATCGGCTACACCTTC. This rearrangement joins TRBV27 to TRBJ1-2; 10 bases agree with TRBD1. Germline V gene data show CDR1 as MNHEY and CDR2 as SMNVEV (reference sequence). Trimming at V came to 5 bases and at J to 8 bases, leaving 8 bases not matched to a gene. The CDR3 runs 14 residues.

The V call is TRBV7-2, the J call TRBJ1-2; TRBD1 matches 9 bases. The germline gives CDR1 SGHTA, CDR2 FQGNSA. Losses at the gene ends were 3 bases for V and 8 bases for J; bases not matched to a gene: 7. The CDR3 length is 14 residues. Here the CDR3 reads CASSFPGTGSGYTF. CDR3 coding DNA: TGTGCCAGCAGCTTCCCAGGGACAGGGAGCGGCTACACCTTC. Supplemented by reference TRBV7-2 and TRBJ1-2, the full variable domain reads GAGVSQSPSNKVTEKGKDVELRCDPISGHTALYWYRQSLGQGLEFLIYFQGNSAPDKSGLPSDRFSAERTGGSVSTLTIQRTQQEDSAVYLCASSFPGTGSGYTFGSGTRLTVV.

The chain joins TRBV19 to TRBJ1-1, with 10 bases that match TRBD1. Germline values: CDR1 LNHDA, CDR2 SQIVND (reference sequence). Losses at the gene ends were 6 bases for V and 4 bases for J; bases not matched to a gene: 5. The CDR3 runs 14 residues. The CDR3 loop is CASRPDRGSTEAFF. The CDR3, as DNA: TGTGCCAGTAGGCCGGACAGGGGGTCCACTGAAGCTTTCTTT. Full variable domain (remainder filled in from reference TRBV19 and TRBJ1-1): DGGITQSPKYLFRKEGQNVTLSCEQNLNHDAMYWYRQDPGQGLRLIYYSQIVNDFQKGDIAEGYSVSREKKESFPLTVTSAQKNPTAFYLCASRPDRGSTEAFFGQGTRLTVV.

The V and J genes are TRBV6-1 and TRBJ1-5, with 7 bases identical to TRBD1. CDR3 length: 14 residues. V was pared by 8 bases and J by 4 bases, with 8 bases of the junction left unmatched. Germline CDR1 is MNHNS and CDR2 is SASEGT. The CDR3 nucleotides read TGTGCCAGCTCGGCCGGGACAGCTAATCAGCCCCAGCATTTT. It is translated as CASSAGTANQPQHF.

The gene calls are TRBV10-3 and TRBJ2-2, with unresolved D. CDR1 and CDR2 from the germline V gene are ENHRY and SYGVKD. The CDR3 covers 14 residues. Trimming shortened V by 5 bases and J by 0 bases, and 7 bases separated the two germline ends. CDR3 in amino acids: CAISPNSNTGELFF. CDR3 DNA: TGTGCCATCAGTCCAAACTCGAACACCGGGGAGCTGTTTTTT.

The chain recombines TRBV28 with TRBJ2-1; D gene uncertain. This CDR3 contains 15 residues. CDR1 and CDR2 from the germline V gene are MDHEN and SYDVKM. The ends were cut back, 8 bases at V and 4 bases at J, with 18 bases in the middle. Here the CDR3 DNA reads TGTGCCAGCTCCCGACTGAGTCTTAGGTACAATGAGCAGTTCTTC. Amino acid sequence: CASSRLSLRYNEQFF.

This chain links TRBV7-9 with TRBJ1-3; D unclear. The ends were cut back, 2 bases at V and 0 bases at J, with 17 bases in the middle. Germline CDR1 reads SEHNR; CDR2 reads FQNEAQ (reference sequence). The CDR3 runs to 18 residues. CDR3 loop: CASSLYSSPPLSGNTIYF. CDR3 DNA sequence: TGTGCCAGCAGCTTATACAGTAGTCCCCCTCTCTCTGGAAACACCATATATTTT.

The CDR3 region is CAGGRGRDTEAFF. For the CDR3, the DNA is TGTGCCGGGGGGAGGGGCCGTGACACTGAAGCTTTCTTT. The chain employs TRBV30 and TRBJ1-1, with a possible D match to TRBD1 (5 bases). V shed 8 bases and J shed 3 bases, with 16 bases lying between them. The CDR3 is 13 residues long. CDR1 is GTSNPN, CDR2 SVGIG, per germline (reference sequence).

V gene TRBV11-2 combines with J gene TRBJ2-2; D perhaps matches TRBD1 (6 bases). This CDR3 comprises 18 residues. Trimming took 6 bases from V and 5 from J, leaving 25 bases between them. Germline V gene data show CDR1 as SGHAT and CDR2 as FQNNGV. As DNA, the CDR3 is TGTGCCAGCAGACCTTTCTCCTTACTAGGGCAGGGGACCGGGGAGCTGTTTTTT. This translates into CASRPFSLLGQGTGELFF.

This CDR3 reads CASSPRQGSSETQYF. CDR3 coding DNA: TGTGCCAGCTCGCCACGACAGGGGTCATCAGAGACCCAGTACTTC. The chain couples TRBV2 to TRBJ2-5, with 8 bases lining up with TRBD1. CDR1 is SNHLY and CDR2 is FYNNEI in the germline V gene. V shed 8 bases, J shed 4 bases, and the junction held 12 bases outside the gene matches. The CDR3 runs 15 residues.

This chain connects TRBV6-5 to TRBJ2-5, with 9 bases matching TRBD1. CDR3 size: 15 residues. J gave up 9 bases and V 6 bases, and 14 bases lay outside the gene matches. Germline CDR1 MNHEY, CDR2 SVGAGI. The chain's CDR3 is CASRGSDRGREAQYF. In DNA, the CDR3 is TGTGCCAGCAGAGGGAGCGACAGGGGGAGGGAGGCCCAGTACTTC.

The chain uses TRBV7-2 and TRBJ1-2, with 10 positions matching TRBD1. CDR3 size: 16 residues. Germline CDR1 SGHTA, CDR2 FQGNSA. After removal of 4 bases from V and 8 bases from J, the junction contained 13 bases not matched to a gene. The CDR3 spells CASSSEPTGTGVGYTF. In DNA, the CDR3 is TGTGCCAGCAGCTCCGAGCCCACCGGGACAGGGGTCGGCTACACCTTC.

This chain uses TRBV19 with TRBJ1-6; 7 bases are shared with TRBD1. V gave up 5 bases and J gave up 4 bases; unmatched junction bases: 2. The length of the CDR3 is 14 residues. Per germline, CDR1 LNHDA and CDR2 SQIVND (reference sequence). The CDR3 nucleotides are TGTGCCAGTAGTCAGGGACAGTATAATTCACCCCTCCACTTT. This translates into CASSQGQYNSPLHF.

This clone has just one count. At the DNA level, this CDR3 is encoded by other sequences in the same sample as well. V usage is TRBV5-1 and J usage is TRBJ2-3; 11 bases line up with TRBD2. Germline CDR1 and CDR2: SGHRS and YFSETQ. This CDR3 is 15 amino acids long. Trimming cost V 4 bases and J 6 bases; bases outside gene matches: 7. Here the CDR3 DNA reads TGCGCCAGCAGCCCCGGACTAGCGGGCAGGGATACGCAGTATTTT. Translating it yields CASSPGLAGRDTQYF. The whole variable domain, remainder taken from reference TRBV5-1 and TRBJ2-3, is KAGVTQTPRYLIKTRGQQVTLSCSPISGHRSVSWYQQTPGQGLQFLFEYFSETQRNKGNFPGRFSGRQFSNSRSEMNVSTLELGDSALYLCASSPGLAGRDTQYFGPGTRLTVL.

This clone came up a few times. The chain recombines TRBV28 with TRBJ1-2; 7 positions match TRBD1. Per germline, CDR1 MDHEN and CDR2 SYDVKM. Trimming cost V 5 bases and J 4 bases; bases outside gene matches: 4. The CDR3 consists of 13 residues. As DNA, the CDR3 is TGTGCCAGCAGTCGACAGGGTGGCTATGGCTACACCTTC. It codes for CASSRQGGYGYTF.

The chain links TRBV7-9 to TRBJ2-6; 9 bases match TRBD1. CDR1 and CDR2 from the germline V gene are SEHNR and FQNEAQ (reference sequence). V gave up 5 bases and J gave up 0 bases; unmatched junction bases: 8. The length of the CDR3 is 18 residues. CDR3 amino acids: CASSARTGVVSGANVLTF. The DNA for the CDR3 is TGTGCCAGCAGCGCGCGGACAGGGGTAGTCTCTGGGGCCAACGTCCTGACTTTC.

This chain joins TRBV7-9 and TRBJ1-6, with 7 bases matching TRBD1. Germline V gene sequence: CDR1 SEHNR, CDR2 FQNEAQ (reference sequence). CDR3 length: 15 residues. The junction had 5 bases not matched to a gene; V was cut back by 2 bases and J by 7 bases. This chain's CDR3 is CASSLRGQPNSPLHF. The CDR3 DNA is TGTGCCAGCAGCTTAAGGGGACAGCCAAATTCACCCCTCCACTTT.

The genes are TRBV11-2 and TRBJ1-4; 7 bases line up with TRBD1. Germline loops: CDR1 SGHAT, CDR2 FQNNGV. The CDR3 extends over 17 amino acids. Unmatched junction bases numbered 10, after V lost 6 bases and J lost 0 bases. The CDR3 coding sequence is TGTGCCAGCAGAAGGACAGGCAGTTCATCAACTAATGAAAAACTGTTTTTT. Translated, it gives CASRRTGSSSTNEKLFF.

This sequence joins TRBV27 and TRBJ2-7; 7 bases map to TRBD1. CDR1 and CDR2 (germline): MNHEY, SMNVEV (reference sequence). This CDR3 has 14 residues. Trimming at V came to 5 bases and at J to 2 bases, leaving 6 bases not matched to a gene. The CDR3 nucleotides read TGTGCCAGCAGTCCCAGACAGGGCCCCTACGAGCAGTACTTC. Protein: CASSPRQGPYEQYF.